The 12 T cell receptor beta chains reported below all come from one sample, sequenced in a study of post-analysis software for immune sequencing data. Study conclusions and caveats: Patients used about five TRBV segments, including TRBV5-6, TRBV5-1 and TRBV20-1, more often than controls.

Sequencing libraries made from TCR beta cDNA carried unique molecular identifiers. TCRdb redid the calling of the PCR reads with MiXCR, one entry per CDR3 protein. The profile shows a few hundred thousand distinct CDR3 sequences, approximately 42% of them singletons. No antigen has been identified for these receptors. Sequencing was performed on blood. All receptors derive from a girl aged 2 to 9 with multiple sclerosis.

J is TRBJ1-6 and V is TRBV27; 8 bases agree with TRBD1. Germline CDR1 and CDR2: MNHEY and SMNVEV (reference sequence). V was pared by 2 bases and J by 10 bases, with 7 bases of the junction left unmatched. The CDR3 sequence is 15 residues long. The CDR3 loop reads CASSLAPGGRSPLHF. The CDR3 DNA follows: TGTGCCAGCAGTTTAGCACCAGGGGGCCGGTCACCCCTCCACTTT.

This clonotype has a handful of counts. CDR3 amino acids: CASSESPGQPQHF. The CDR3 region has the DNA TGCGCCAGCAGTGAGTCACCGGGTCAGCCCCAGCATTTT. The rearrangement joins TRBV10-1 to TRBJ1-5; D uncertain. This CDR3 contains 13 residues. The germline V gene encodes CDR1 WNHNN and CDR2 SYGVQD (reference sequence). V was trimmed by 0 bases and J by 6 bases, leaving 6 bases between them.

This clonotype appeared a few times. The rearrangement links TRBV27 to TRBJ2-7; weak D call: TRBD2 (5 bases). Germline-derived CDR1 and CDR2 are MNHEY and SMNVEV (reference sequence). This CDR3 contains 19 residues. V was shortened by 1 base and J by 1 base, with 23 bases between the two germline ends. CDR3 region: CASSLFPVLDGINSYEQYF. CDR3 DNA: TGTGCCAGCAGTTTATTTCCGGTTCTCGACGGGATTAATTCCTACGAGCAGTACTTC.

There are a few counts of this clonotype. J is TRBJ2-5 and V is TRBV9, with 9 bases aligning to TRBD1. CDR1 is SGDLS and CDR2 is YYNGEE in the germline V gene. This CDR3 is 16 amino acids long. V was pared by 0 bases and J by 2 bases, with 5 bases of the junction left unmatched. In DNA form, the CDR3 reads TGTGCCAGCAGCGTAGTGGGGACAGGGCCTCAAGAGACCCAGTACTTC. This codes for CASSVVGTGPQETQYF.

This clonotype was seen just once. The rearrangement links TRBV27 to TRBJ2-1, with 14 bases that match TRBD2. V shed 8 bases, J shed 7 bases, and the junction held 16 bases outside the gene matches. The CDR3 is 18 amino acids. In germline, CDR1 is MNHEY, CDR2 SMNVEV (reference sequence). This chain's CDR3 is CASERLAGGPTDRNEQFF. The CDR3 DNA reads TGTGCCAGCGAAAGACTAGCGGGAGGGCCGACGGACAGAAATGAGCAGTTCTTC.

Only a few counts were recorded for this clonotype. The rearrangement uses TRBV7-2 and TRBJ2-1, with D perhaps being TRBD1 or TRBD2 (5 bases each). V lost 7 bases, J lost 4 bases, and 14 bases lay in between. Per germline, CDR1 SGHTA and CDR2 FQGNSA. This CDR3 is built from 14 residues. This CDR3 reads CASIMGTDYNEQFF. CDR3 nucleotides: TGTGCCAGCATCATGGGGACGGATTACAATGAGCAGTTCTTC.

This clonotype was seen a handful of times. V and J are TRBV29-1 and TRBJ1-2; D perhaps matches TRBD1 (6 bases). Trimming removed 1 base at V and 4 bases at J, with 16 bases between. Germline lookup yields CDR1 SQVTM and CDR2 ANQGSEA. The CDR3 extends over 15 amino acids. The DNA for the CDR3 is TGCAGCGTTGAAGTACTACAGGGCTATGCCTATGGCTACACCTTC. This sequence encodes CSVEVLQGYAYGYTF.

The J gene is TRBJ2-7, the V gene TRBV27, with 8 bases matching TRBD1. Germline lookup yields CDR1 MNHEY and CDR2 SMNVEV (reference sequence). The CDR3 has 13 residues. V was pared by 4 bases and J by 6 bases, with 5 bases of the junction left unmatched. CDR3 sequence: CASSSRQGSEQYF. Here the CDR3 DNA reads TGTGCCAGCAGTTCCAGACAGGGGAGCGAGCAGTACTTC.

This clonotype has just a few counts. This may stem from a read error, because a much larger clone lies one nucleotide away. V gene TRBV7-2 combines with J gene TRBJ2-5; TRBD1 aligns across 7 bases. Per the germline V gene, CDR1 is SGHTA and CDR2 is FQGNSA. With 4 bases clipped from V and 1 base from J, the junction kept 3 bases outside the gene matches. The CDR3 has 14 amino acids. CDR3 sequence: CTSSSGQSQETQYF. The CDR3 DNA is TGTACCAGCAGCTCGGGACAGTCCCAAGAGACCCAGTACTTC.

This chain connects TRBV20-1 to TRBJ2-1; TRBD2 aligns across 7 bases. The germline gives CDR1 DFQATT, CDR2 SNEGSKA (reference sequence). Losses at the gene ends were 2 bases for V and 5 bases for J; bases not matched to a gene: 9. The CDR3 totals 15 residues. CDR3 region: CSARWGGTINNEQFF. CDR3 DNA: TGCAGTGCTAGATGGGGGGGGACTATAAACAATGAGCAGTTCTTC.

This sequence joins TRBV7-9 and TRBJ2-7; the D gene is possibly TRBD1 (6 bases). CDR3 length: 17 residues. V was shortened by 5 bases and J by 0 bases, with 20 bases between the two germline ends. Germline CDR1 reads SEHNR; CDR2 reads FQNEAQ (reference sequence). CDR3 coding DNA: TGTGCCAGCAGCCATGACAGGACGTGGGAAGGCTCCTACGAGCAGTACTTC. Protein sequence: CASSHDRTWEGSYEQYF.

The rearrangement joins TRBV11-2 to TRBJ2-2, with TRBD1 identical over 11 bases. Losses at the gene ends were 6 bases for V and 7 bases for J; bases not matched to a gene: 7. CDR3 length: 15 amino acids. Germline-derived CDR1 and CDR2 are SGHAT and FQNNGV. The CDR3 reads CASRSDRGLFGELFF. CDR3 coding DNA: TGTGCCAGCAGGTCGGACAGGGGGCTATTCGGGGAGCTGTTTTTT.